This TCR beta chain emerged from a study of T cells in women clearing cervical HPV infection. Sequencing was performed with immunoSEQ multiplex PCR; in TCRdb, only in-frame clones are kept and a portion is missing. Its clone listing holds fewer than 50,000 clones. The CDR3 runs to 16 residues. The germline V and J ends were trimmed by 3 bases and 0 bases, with 13 bases remaining between them. Germline assignment: CDR1 SGHDN and CDR2 FVKESK. To note about this clone: With the read ending 3 residues before the CDR3 end, the germline J gene is used to fill in that end.

This TCR was sampled from a woman between 18 and 70 years old with a cervical HPV16 infection that either progressed to CIN3+ or cleared (not recorded which). The chain recombines TRBV14 with TRBJ2-3, with D perhaps matching TRBD1 or TRBD2 (5 bases each). The sequenced sample consisted of blood buffy coat. CDR3 sequence: CASSQRGLLSTDTQYF. Incomplete CDR3 DNA: TGTGCCAGCAGCCAGAGGGGTCTTCTTAGCACAGATACG.